This T cell receptor (beta chain) was documented in a study of CD8+ T cells in alopecia areata. The CDR3 has 13 residues. Germline V CDR1 and CDR2: SQVTM, ANQGSEA. V lost 6 bases to trimming and J lost 8 bases; unmatched junction nucleotides: 12. Regarding treatment: oral pan-JAK inhibitor, 5-10 mg twice daily. RNA was isolated and reverse transcribed to cDNA, the sequencing template. The method was immunoSEQ multiplex PCR; TCRdb's version includes in-frame clones alone and lacks a portion of them. Of roughly 200,000 clones listed, over 40% were seen once; the top ten hold approximately 2.9%. Concerning this clone itself: Its matching antigen is unknown.

Study-wide results and caveats: Among the top 100, expanded CD8+ clones, as well as scalp clonality, were significantly decreased by tofacitinib. Just one nonresponder means the tie between baseline CD8+ expansion and response stays uncertain.

The sample was CD4+ T cells sorted from blood, taken at approximately week 36, from a patient treated with tofacitinib. This TCR was recovered from a human donor with alopecia areata. V is TRBV29-1 and J is TRBJ1-2, with 7 nucleotides matching TRBD1. In DNA, the CDR3 is TGCAGCGTCTCCAGGGGGATTTCGGAAGGCTACACCTTC. It yields the protein CSVSRGISEGYTF. Looking up the rest from reference TRBV29-1 and TRBJ1-2 gives the full variable domain: SAVISQKPSRDICQRGTSLTIQCQVDSQVTMMFWYRQQPGQSLTLIATANQGSEATYESGFVIDKFPISRPNLTFSTLTVSNMSPEDSSIYLCSVSRGISEGYTFGSGTRLTVV.